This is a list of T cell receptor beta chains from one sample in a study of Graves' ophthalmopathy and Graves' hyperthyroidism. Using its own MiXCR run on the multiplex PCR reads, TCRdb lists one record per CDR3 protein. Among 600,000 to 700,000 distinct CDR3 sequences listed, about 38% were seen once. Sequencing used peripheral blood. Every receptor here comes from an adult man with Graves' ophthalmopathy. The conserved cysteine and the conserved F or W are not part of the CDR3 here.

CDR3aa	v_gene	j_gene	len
AISSDRGRGYT	TRBV10-3	TRBJ1-2	11
ASSLDWSFLA	TRBV5-4	TRBJ1-2	10
SYGYGYT	TRBV29-1	TRBJ1-2	7
ASSVEGQRSNPNYGYT	TRBV4-3	TRBJ1-2	16
AIDPSGSSTDTQY	TRBV10-3	TRBJ2-3	13
ASSPTSLGETQY	TRBV6-5	TRBJ2-5	12
ASSEVRDQETQY	TRBV6-1	TRBJ2-5	12
ASSLVSRGPYEQY	TRBV13	TRBJ2-7	13
AISEAGDGYEH	TRBV10-3	TRBJ1-5	11
ASSEGPQREQY	TRBV7-2	TRBJ2-7	11
ASSSAETQY	TRBV5-1	TRBJ2-5	9
ATSDPSRGTGELF	TRBV24-1	TRBJ2-2	13
NARDGETQY	TRBV20-1	TRBJ2-5	9
ASSEWGQSYEQY	TRBV25-1	TRBJ2-7	12
ASRPDRGRPVGEQY	TRBV6-2/TRBV6-3	TRBJ2-7	14
ASSPSGGFGVTETQY	TRBV7-8	TRBJ2-5	15
ASSSLTVGTLYGYT	TRBV19	TRBJ1-2	14
ASSESEVAGVFYEQY	TRBV10-1	TRBJ2-7	15
ACSESGQSYEQY	TRBV5-1	TRBJ2-7	12
ASNPGQGFYEQY	TRBV12-3/TRBV12-4	TRBJ2-7	12
ATSDSSTGEQF	TRBV24-1	TRBJ2-1	11
ASRPSVAYEQY	TRBV12-3/TRBV12-4	TRBJ2-7	11
AISDPTGPRKY	TRBV10-3	TRBJ2-3	11
ASSFAGGNEQY	TRBV2	TRBJ2-7	11
ASQGLTGEKLF	TRBV14	TRBJ1-4	11
SVGDPAPLH	TRBV29-1	TRBJ1-6	9
ASSGLNEKLF	TRBV2	TRBJ1-4	10
ASSGRTSGGETQH	TRBV7-9	TRBJ1-5	13